These 25 T cell receptor beta chains were all obtained from the same sample, sequenced in a study of post-analysis software for immune sequencing data. Overall study results and limits: A handful of TRBV segments were significantly more frequent in patients than in controls. TRBV5-6, TRBV5-1 and TRBV20-1 were among these segments.

Unique-molecular-identifier-tagged TCR beta cDNA libraries were used. TCRdb processed the PCR reads anew with MiXCR; each CDR3 protein has one entry. This table holds roughly 540,000 distinct CDR3 sequences, approximately 34% found once. For these receptors, no antigen is known. Material for sequencing was blood. These receptors were obtained from a girl aged 2-17 years with multiple sclerosis.

The rearrangement links TRBV20-1 to TRBJ1-2; the match to TRBD1 covers 7 bases. V shed 0 bases, J shed 5 bases, and the junction held 9 bases outside the gene matches. Germline CDR1 DFQATT, CDR2 SNEGSKA (reference sequence). The CDR3 has 15 residues. This CDR3 is CSAREPRQGRYGYTF. CDR3 DNA sequence: TGCAGTGCTAGAGAGCCGAGACAGGGTCGGTATGGCTACACCTTC.

J is TRBJ2-3 and V is TRBV9, with TRBD1 as a possible D gene (6 bases). This CDR3 is built from 17 residues. Germline V CDR1 and CDR2: SGDLS, YYNGEE. V was pared by 5 bases and J by 1 base, with 20 bases between. CDR3 loop: CASRSQGSPPGTDTQYF. The CDR3 coding sequence is TGTGCCAGCAGGTCACAGGGCTCCCCGCCCGGCACAGATACGCAGTATTTT.

This clonotype was seen a few times. The chain uses TRBV5-1 and TRBJ2-5; D is undetermined. The germline V gene has CDR1 SGHRS and CDR2 YFSETQ. The CDR3 contains 13 residues. Trimming took off 1 base at V and 4 bases at J, with 8 bases between the two ends. The CDR3: CASSLPRTETQYF. CDR3 in DNA: TGCGCCAGCAGCTTGCCTAGGACAGAGACCCAGTACTTC. Looking up the rest from reference TRBV5-1 and TRBJ2-5 gives the full variable domain: KAGVTQTPRYLIKTRGQQVTLSCSPISGHRSVSWYQQTPGQGLQFLFEYFSETQRNKGNFPGRFSGRQFSNSRSEMNVSTLELGDSALYLCASSLPRTETQYFGPGTRLLVL.

The V and J genes are TRBV29-1 and TRBJ2-3; D unresolved. V gave up 0 bases and J gave up 5 bases, with 6 bases separating them. Germline CDR1 reads SQVTM; CDR2 reads ANQGSEA. The CDR3 has 12 residues. The CDR3 DNA sequence: TGCAGCGTTGAAGAGAGAAGAGATACGCAGTATTTT. Its protein is CSVEERRDTQYF.

The V call is TRBV5-1, the J call TRBJ2-3, with D possibly matching TRBD2 (5 bases). Trimming removed 2 bases from V and 5 bases from J, with 18 bases in between. The CDR3 contains 16 residues. In germline, CDR1 is SGHRS, CDR2 YFSETQ. CDR3 sequence: CASSLAVGSRGDTQYF. The CDR3 bases are TGCGCCAGCAGCTTAGCGGTGGGCAGTCGCGGAGATACGCAGTATTTT.

This clonotype has only one observation. The germline gene is not matched at one end of the junction; a read error may be the cause. The genes are TRBV29-1 and TRBJ2-3; either TRBD1 or TRBD2 may supply D (5 bases each). The length of the CDR3 is 11 residues. CDR1 is SQVTM and CDR2 is ANQGSEA in the germline V gene. CDR3 sequence (DNA): TGCGGCGTTGTTAGGGGAGACACGCAGTATTTT. Translation gives CGVVRGDTQYF.

The chain links TRBV15 to TRBJ1-1, with 8 nucleotides matching TRBD1. The CDR3 length is 16 residues. Germline V gene lookup returns CDR1 LNHNV and CDR2 YYDKDF (reference sequence). V shed 1 base and J 1 base; nucleotides not matched to a gene: 5. CDR3 in amino acids: CATSRVSGTGNTEAFF. Written as DNA, the CDR3 is TGTGCCACCAGCAGAGTCAGTGGGACAGGGAACACTGAAGCTTTCTTT.

The CDR3: CASSQSPVLANYGYTF. DNA for the CDR3: TGTGCCAGCAGCCAGAGTCCTGTTTTAGCTAACTATGGCTACACCTTC. The chain links TRBV7-2 to TRBJ1-2, with D uncertain. CDR3 length equals 16 residues. The V end was cut by 5 bases, the J end by 0 bases, with 16 bases between. CDR1 SGHTA and CDR2 FQGNSA come from the germline V gene.

The gene calls are TRBV7-8 and TRBJ2-3, with D possibly TRBD2 on 5 matching bases. Germline V gene data show CDR1 as SGHVS and CDR2 as FQNEAQ. This CDR3 is built from 17 residues. Trimming took 0 bases from V and 3 from J, leaving 16 bases between them. The DNA for the CDR3 is TGTGCCAGCAGCTTAGCCCGTCGGAAGCGGCTGACAGATACGCAGTATTTT. Amino acid sequence: CASSLARRKRLTDTQYF.

This clonotype was observed a few times. The chain employs TRBV28 and TRBJ1-5; tentatively, D is TRBD1 (6 bases). The CDR3 is 16 residues long. The germline V gene encodes CDR1 MDHEN and CDR2 SYDVKM. Trimming cost V 5 bases and J 4 bases, with 18 bases left between them. CDR3 DNA sequence: TGTGCCAGCAGTCCGGGACACTTTCCGGGAAATCAGCCCCAGCATTTT. Protein product: CASSPGHFPGNQPQHF.

V and J are TRBV10-3 and TRBJ2-7; TRBD1 aligns across 8 bases. Germline V gene sequence: CDR1 ENHRY, CDR2 SYGVKD. Trimming took 3 bases from V and 7 from J; bases not matched to a gene: 14. The CDR3 sequence is 16 residues long. The CDR3 sequence is CAISDESDRAYLEQYF. CDR3 bases: TGTGCCATCAGTGACGAATCGGACAGGGCCTATTTAGAGCAGTACTTC.

The chain carries TRBV20-1 and TRBJ2-2, with a weak D call TRBD2 (5 bases). V gave up 4 bases and J gave up 6 bases, with 12 bases separating them. CDR3 length: 13 amino acids. Germline V gene sequence: CDR1 DFQATT, CDR2 SNEGSKA (reference sequence). The CDR3 bases are TGCAGTGCTACCCAGACCGGGGCCGGGGAGCTGTTTTTT. Protein sequence: CSATQTGAGELFF.

V is TRBV20-1 and J is TRBJ1-6, with a possible D match to TRBD1 (6 bases). The germline V and J ends were trimmed by 3 bases and 7 bases, with 16 bases remaining between them. Germline V gene data show CDR1 as DFQATT and CDR2 as SNEGSKA (reference sequence). The CDR3 is made up of 15 amino acids. CDR3 nucleotide sequence: TGCAGTGCTAGGGATGGGACAAGACCCAATTCACCCCTCCACTTT. As protein: CSARDGTRPNSPLHF.

This clonotype has just a few counts. The chain joins TRBV3-1 to TRBJ1-1; no clear D gene. From germline, CDR1 is LGHDT and CDR2 YNNKEL (reference sequence). V gave up 1 base and J gave up 1 base, with 10 bases separating them. The CDR3 is made up of 15 amino acids. CDR3 protein: CASSQVASPNTEAFF. The CDR3 DNA is TGTGCCAGCAGCCAAGTGGCGTCCCCGAACACTGAAGCTTTCTTT.

The chain links TRBV20-1 to TRBJ2-3; TRBD2 might be the D (5 bases). V was trimmed by 6 bases and J by 6 bases, leaving 22 bases between them. CDR1 is DFQATT, CDR2 SNEGSKA, per germline (reference sequence). CDR3 length: 15 residues. The chain's CDR3 is CSASPRTGRGDTQYF. In nucleotides, the CDR3 is TGCAGTGCCAGTCCAAGGACCGGGCGAGGGGATACGCAGTATTTT.

V and J are TRBV28 and TRBJ1-2; 7 bases agree with TRBD1. Germline assignment: CDR1 MDHEN and CDR2 SYDVKM. V shed 8 bases and J 3 bases; nucleotides not matched to a gene: 6. The CDR3 is 13 residues long. The CDR3: CASEGAGDYGYTF. In DNA, the CDR3 is TGTGCCAGCGAGGGGGCGGGGGACTATGGCTACACCTTC.

The CDR3 coding sequence is TGTGCCAGCAGTTCCCCGACCGTTAGCACAGATACGCAGTATTTT. Its protein is CASSSPTVSTDTQYF. The chain joins TRBV6-1 to TRBJ2-3; D is ambiguous. The length of the CDR3 is 15 residues. V was clipped by 5 bases and J by 0 bases, with 12 bases between them. In germline, CDR1 is MNHNS, CDR2 SASEGT.

This chain joins TRBV4-2 and TRBJ2-3, with 9 bases fitting TRBD2. The CDR3 extends over 16 amino acids. Per germline, CDR1 LGHNA and CDR2 YNFKEQ. Unmatched junction bases numbered 11, after V lost 4 bases and J lost 6 bases. The CDR3, as DNA: TGTGCCAGCAGCCGACCTGGGCGGGGGGGCGATGATACGCAGTATTTT. The encoded protein is CASSRPGRGGDDTQYF.

This clonotype was seen only a few times. For the CDR3, the DNA is TGTGCCAGCAGCTTAACGGTCGTCCCGCGGGATTCGAATGGCTACACCTTC. Protein: CASSLTVVPRDSNGYTF. The J gene is TRBJ1-2, the V gene TRBV7-2; D gene uncertain. V was pared by 2 bases and J by 6 bases, with 22 bases between. The CDR3 is made up of 17 amino acids. Germline V gene lookup returns CDR1 SGHTA and CDR2 FQGNSA.

The rearrangement links TRBV14 to TRBJ2-7; D remains ambiguous. The V gene's germline CDR1 is SGHDN and CDR2 FVKESK. The CDR3 covers 15 residues. The V end lost 1 base, the J end lost 0 bases, and 10 bases lay between the germline ends. Here the CDR3 DNA reads TGTGCCAGCAGCCAAGGAATGCGCAGCTCCTACGAGCAGTACTTC. Its protein product is CASSQGMRSSYEQYF.

Only a few counts were recorded for this clonotype. The rearrangement links TRBV15 to TRBJ2-1, with a weak D call TRBD2 (7 bases). The CDR3 extends over 15 amino acids. CDR1 LNHNV and CDR2 YYDKDF come from the germline V gene (reference sequence). The ends were cut back, 2 bases at V and 3 bases at J, with 11 bases in the middle. The DNA for the CDR3 is TGTGCCACCAGCAGACCCGGGGGGCTCTACAATGAGCAGTTCTTC. Protein: CATSRPGGLYNEQFF.

This clonotype was detected a few times. This CDR3 is CASSLIGGDNEQFF. CDR3 DNA: TGCGCCAGCAGCTTGATCGGAGGGGATAATGAGCAGTTCTTC. The J gene is TRBJ2-1, the V gene TRBV5-1; D possibly corresponds to TRBD2 (6 bases). This CDR3 comprises 14 residues. Germline assignment: CDR1 SGHRS and CDR2 YFSETQ. V shed 1 base and J shed 7 bases, with 12 bases lying between them. Looking up the rest from reference TRBV5-1 and TRBJ2-1 gives the full variable domain: KAGVTQTPRYLIKTRGQQVTLSCSPISGHRSVSWYQQTPGQGLQFLFEYFSETQRNKGNFPGRFSGRQFSNSRSEMNVSTLELGDSALYLCASSLIGGDNEQFFGPGTRLTVL.

The chain has TRBV20-1 and TRBJ2-2; the D gene is possibly TRBD1 (5 bases). Trimming left V 3 bases short and J 4 bases short, with 12 bases between. The CDR3 totals 14 residues. Germline lookup yields CDR1 DFQATT and CDR2 SNEGSKA (reference sequence). In DNA form, the CDR3 reads TGCAGTGCTAGCTCAACAGGTCGCACCGGGGAGCTGTTTTTT. This sequence encodes CSASSTGRTGELFF.

The chain has TRBV2 and TRBJ2-7, with D perhaps TRBD1 (5 bases). The ends were cut back, 4 bases at V and 10 bases at J, with 20 bases in the middle. Per germline, CDR1 SNHLY and CDR2 FYNNEI. The CDR3 is made up of 14 amino acids. In DNA, the CDR3 is TGTGCCAGCAGTGGTCGGCAGGGAAAAGAGGCCCAGTACTTC. Encoded protein: CASSGRQGKEAQYF. Complete variable domain (other parts from reference TRBV2 and TRBJ2-7): EPEVTQTPSHQVTQMGQEVILRCVPISNHLYFYWYRQILGQKVEFLVSFYNNEISEKSEIFDDQFSVERPDGSNFTLKIRSTKLEDSAMYFCASSGRQGKEAQYFGPGTRLTVT.

This clonotype was recorded only once. The chain employs TRBV6-2 or TRBV6-3 and TRBJ2-1; unclear D gene. The CDR3 runs to 13 residues. In germline, CDR1 is MNHEY, CDR2 SVGEGT. Trimming took off 6 bases at V and 6 bases at J, with 12 bases between the two ends. The CDR3 protein is CASREPAGNEQFF. The CDR3 nucleotides read TGTGCCAGCAGAGAACCTGCCGGCAATGAGCAGTTCTTC.